This TCR beta chain was retrieved from a study of T cell responses to AZD1222 COVID-19 vaccine. Assay used: immunoSEQ multiplex PCR; TCRdb lists only in-frame clones, some missing. Altogether about 110,000 clones are present, 70% to 90% being singletons, with the ten largest covering 3.2%. General observations from the study: When two AZD1222 doses had been given, Spike-specific TCR breadth and depth rose. Unmutated variant regions reportedly attract nearly half of all spike-specific TCRs. None of the repertoires were sampled until the peak T cell response had passed.

Details on this clone: No antigen is known for it.

The CDR3 covers 14 residues. Trimming cost V 4 bases and J 3 bases; bases outside gene matches: 4. The germline V gene has CDR1 LNHDA and CDR2 SQIVND (reference sequence). This chain joins TRBV19 and TRBJ2-7, with 9 bases aligning to TRBD1. Here the sequenced sample was peripheral blood, taken on day 0 of AZD1222 vaccination. The clonotype comes from an adult in good health. The CDR3 is CASSSGTGRYEQYF. DNA of the CDR3: TGTGCCAGTAGTAGCGGGACAGGGCGCTACGAGCAGTACTTC.